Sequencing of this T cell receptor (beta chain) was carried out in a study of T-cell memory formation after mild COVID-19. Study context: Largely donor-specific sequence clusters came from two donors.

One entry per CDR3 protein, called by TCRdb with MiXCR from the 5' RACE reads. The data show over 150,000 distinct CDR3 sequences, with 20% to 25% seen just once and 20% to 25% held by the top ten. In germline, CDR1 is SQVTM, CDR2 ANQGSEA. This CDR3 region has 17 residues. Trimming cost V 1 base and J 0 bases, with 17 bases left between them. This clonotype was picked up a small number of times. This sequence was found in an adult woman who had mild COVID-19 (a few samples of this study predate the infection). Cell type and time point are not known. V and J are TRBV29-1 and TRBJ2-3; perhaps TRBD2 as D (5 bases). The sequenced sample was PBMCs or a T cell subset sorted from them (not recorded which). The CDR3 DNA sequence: TGCAGCGTTGAAGTGAGAACCGTAAGGACTAGCACAGATACGCAGTATTTT. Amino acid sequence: CSVEVRTVRTSTDTQYF.